This T cell receptor (beta chain) was found in a study of blood T cell repertoires in COVID-19. The wider study: Cohort 3 recovery required two negative PCRs, clearance, or symptom resolution. Sample material is recorded as cDNA or gDNA derived from T cells, B-cell-depleted T cells, or PBMCs.

The cohort comprised adults aged 18 to 89 years residing in approximately 25 US areas. Participants' own reports of clinical history determined their cohort assignment. Germline CDR1 reads KGHSH; CDR2 reads LQKENI. CDR3 size: 15 residues. V shed 2 bases, J shed 0 bases, and the junction held 0 bases outside the gene matches. The method was immunoSEQ multiplex PCR; TCRdb's version includes in-frame clones alone and lacks a portion of them. The sample records approximately 200,000 clones, 87% being singletons. The chain employs TRBV18 and TRBJ2-1; 8 nucleotides line up with TRBD2. Specimen: PBMCs or T cells enriched from blood (not recorded which). The receptor's source is a man aged 25 to 40 in a cohort exposed to, infected with or recovered from COVID-19 (not recorded which). CDR3 nucleotide sequence: TGTGCCAGCTCACCAGGGACTAGCTCCTACAATGAGCAGTTCTTC. Its protein is CASSPGTSSYNEQFF.